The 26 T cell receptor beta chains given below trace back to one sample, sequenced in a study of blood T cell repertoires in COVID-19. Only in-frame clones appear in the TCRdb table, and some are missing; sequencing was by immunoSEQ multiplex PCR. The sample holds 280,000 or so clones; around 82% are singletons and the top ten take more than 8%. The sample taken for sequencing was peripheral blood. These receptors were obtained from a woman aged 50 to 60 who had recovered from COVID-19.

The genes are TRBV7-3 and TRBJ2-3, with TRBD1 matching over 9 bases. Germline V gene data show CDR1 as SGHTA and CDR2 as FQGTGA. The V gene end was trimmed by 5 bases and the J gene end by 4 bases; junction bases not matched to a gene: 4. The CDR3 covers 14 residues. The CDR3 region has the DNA TGTGCCAGCAGCCCGGACAGGGGCGCAGATACGCAGTATTTT. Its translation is CASSPDRGADTQYF.

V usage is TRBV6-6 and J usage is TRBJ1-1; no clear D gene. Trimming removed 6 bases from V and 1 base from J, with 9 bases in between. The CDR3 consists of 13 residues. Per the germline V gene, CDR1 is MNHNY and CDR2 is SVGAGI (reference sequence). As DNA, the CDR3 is TGTGCCAGCAGGTATACAGAGAACACTGAAGCTTTCTTT. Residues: CASRYTENTEAFF.

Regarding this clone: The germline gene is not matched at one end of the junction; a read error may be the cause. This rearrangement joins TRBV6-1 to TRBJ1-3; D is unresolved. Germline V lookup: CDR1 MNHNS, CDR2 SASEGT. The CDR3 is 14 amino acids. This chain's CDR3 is CASREGHSGNTIYF. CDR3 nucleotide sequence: TGTGCCAGCAGGGAAGGTCACTCTGGAAACACCATATATTTT.

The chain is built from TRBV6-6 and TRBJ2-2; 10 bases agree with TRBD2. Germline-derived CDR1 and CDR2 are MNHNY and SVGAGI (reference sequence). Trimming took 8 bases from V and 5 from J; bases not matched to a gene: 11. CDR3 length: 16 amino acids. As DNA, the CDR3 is TGTGCCAGCGGAGGAGCTAGCGGGAGTTTGACCGGGGAGCTGTTTTTT. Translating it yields CASGGASGSLTGELFF.

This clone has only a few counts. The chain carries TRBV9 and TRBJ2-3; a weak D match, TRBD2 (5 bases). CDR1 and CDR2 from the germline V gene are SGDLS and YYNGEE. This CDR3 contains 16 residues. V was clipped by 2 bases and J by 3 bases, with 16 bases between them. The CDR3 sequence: CASSVNVGVVTDTQYF. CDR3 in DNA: TGTGCCAGCAGCGTTAATGTCGGGGTGGTTACAGATACGCAGTATTTT.

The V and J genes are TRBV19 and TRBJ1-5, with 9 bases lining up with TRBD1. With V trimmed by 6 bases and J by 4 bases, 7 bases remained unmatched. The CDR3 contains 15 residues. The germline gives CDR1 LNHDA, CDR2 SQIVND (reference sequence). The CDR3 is CASRIPGQGNQPQHF. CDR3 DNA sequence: TGTGCCAGTAGGATACCGGGACAGGGTAATCAGCCCCAGCATTTT.

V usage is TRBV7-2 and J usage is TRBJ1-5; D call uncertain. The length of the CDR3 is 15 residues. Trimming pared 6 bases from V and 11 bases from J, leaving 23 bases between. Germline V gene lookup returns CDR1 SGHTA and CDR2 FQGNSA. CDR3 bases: TGTGCCAGCAGTCCCGGACCGGCTCGGGGTGGGTCCCAGCATTTT. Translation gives CASSPGPARGGSQHF. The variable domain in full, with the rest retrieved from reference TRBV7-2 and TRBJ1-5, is GAGVSQSPSNKVTEKGKDVELRCDPISGHTALYWYRQSLGQGLEFLIYFQGNSAPDKSGLPSDRFSAERTGGSVSTLTIQRTQQEDSAVYLCASSPGPARGGSQHFGDGTRLSIL.

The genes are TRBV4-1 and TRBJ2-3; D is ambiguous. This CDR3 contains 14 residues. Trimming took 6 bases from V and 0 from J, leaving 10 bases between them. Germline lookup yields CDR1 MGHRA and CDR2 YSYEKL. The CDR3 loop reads CASRLTSSTDTQYF. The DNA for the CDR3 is TGCGCCAGCAGACTAACCTCTAGCACAGATACGCAGTATTTT.

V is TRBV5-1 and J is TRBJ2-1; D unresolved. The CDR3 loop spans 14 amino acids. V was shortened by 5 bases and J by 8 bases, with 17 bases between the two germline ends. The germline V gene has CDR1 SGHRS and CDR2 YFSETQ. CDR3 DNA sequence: TGCGCCAGCAGATTAGCCCCCGGTAACTATGAGCAGTTCTTC. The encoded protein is CASRLAPGNYEQFF.

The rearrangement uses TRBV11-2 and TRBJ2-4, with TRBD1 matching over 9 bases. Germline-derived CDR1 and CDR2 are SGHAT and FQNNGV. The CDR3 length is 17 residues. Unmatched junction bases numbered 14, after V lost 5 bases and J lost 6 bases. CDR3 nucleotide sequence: TGTGCCAGCAGCCCACGGGGAACAGGGGGCCCGGGAAACATTCAGTACTTC. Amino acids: CASSPRGTGGPGNIQYF.

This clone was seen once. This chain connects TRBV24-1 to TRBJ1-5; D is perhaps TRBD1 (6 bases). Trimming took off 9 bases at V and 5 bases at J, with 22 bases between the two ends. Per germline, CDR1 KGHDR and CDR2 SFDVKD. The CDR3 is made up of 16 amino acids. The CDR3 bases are TGTGCCACCTGGGCCAAGGTTCCCAACAGGGATCAGCCCCAGCATTTT. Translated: CATWAKVPNRDQPQHF.

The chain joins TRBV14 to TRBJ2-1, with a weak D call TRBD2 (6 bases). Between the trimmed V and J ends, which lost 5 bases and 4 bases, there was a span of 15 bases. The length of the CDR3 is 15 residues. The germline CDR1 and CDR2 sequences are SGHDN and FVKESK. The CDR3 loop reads CASSFGGTLYNEQFF. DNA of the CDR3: TGTGCCAGCAGCTTTGGTGGGACTCTTTACAATGAGCAGTTCTTC.

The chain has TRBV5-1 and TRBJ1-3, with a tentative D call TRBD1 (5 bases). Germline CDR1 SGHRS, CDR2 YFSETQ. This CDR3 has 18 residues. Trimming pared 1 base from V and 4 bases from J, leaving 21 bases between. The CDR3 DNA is TGCGCCAGCAGCTTGCGGCGATCGGGGGGAGGCTCCGGAAACACCATATATTTT. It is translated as CASSLRRSGGGSGNTIYF.

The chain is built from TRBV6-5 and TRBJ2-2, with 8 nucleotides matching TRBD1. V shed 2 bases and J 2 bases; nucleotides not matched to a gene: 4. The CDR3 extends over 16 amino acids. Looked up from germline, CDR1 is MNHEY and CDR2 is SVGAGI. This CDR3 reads CASSYLDRVNTGELFF. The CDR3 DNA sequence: TGTGCCAGCAGTTACCTGGACAGGGTAAACACCGGGGAGCTGTTTTTT.

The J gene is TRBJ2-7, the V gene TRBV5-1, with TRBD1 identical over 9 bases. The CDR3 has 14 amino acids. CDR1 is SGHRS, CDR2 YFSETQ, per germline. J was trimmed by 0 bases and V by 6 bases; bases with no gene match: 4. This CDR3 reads CASTTGQGSYEQYF. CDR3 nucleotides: TGCGCCAGCACCACGGGACAGGGCTCCTACGAGCAGTACTTC.

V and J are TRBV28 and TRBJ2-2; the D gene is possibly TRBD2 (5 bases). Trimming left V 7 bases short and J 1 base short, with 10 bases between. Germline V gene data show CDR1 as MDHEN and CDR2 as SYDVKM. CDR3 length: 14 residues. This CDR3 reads CASNPGGNTGELFF. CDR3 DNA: TGTGCCAGCAACCCAGGAGGGAACACCGGGGAGCTGTTTTTT.

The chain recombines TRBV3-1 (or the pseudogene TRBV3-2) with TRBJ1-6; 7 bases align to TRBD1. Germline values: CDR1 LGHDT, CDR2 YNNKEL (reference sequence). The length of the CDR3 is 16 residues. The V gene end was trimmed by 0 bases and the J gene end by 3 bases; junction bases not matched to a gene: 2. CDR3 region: CASSQEGQLYNSPLHF. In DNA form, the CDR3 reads TGTGCCAGCAGCCAAGAGGGACAGCTCTATAATTCACCCCTCCACTTT.

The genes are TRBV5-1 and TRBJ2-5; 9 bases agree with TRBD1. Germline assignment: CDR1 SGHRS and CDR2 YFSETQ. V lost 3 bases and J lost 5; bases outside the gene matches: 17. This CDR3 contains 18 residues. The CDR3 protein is CASSYLPPGQGTAETQYF. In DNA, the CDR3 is TGCGCCAGCAGCTACCTACCGCCGGGACAGGGAACGGCGGAGACCCAGTACTTC.

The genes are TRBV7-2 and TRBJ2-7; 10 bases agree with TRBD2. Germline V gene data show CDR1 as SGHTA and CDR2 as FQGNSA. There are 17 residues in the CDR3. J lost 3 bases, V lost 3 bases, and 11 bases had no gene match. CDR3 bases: TGTGCCAGCAGCTTCCTAGCGGGAGCCTCTTCCTACTACGAGCAGTACTTC. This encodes CASSFLAGASSYYEQYF.

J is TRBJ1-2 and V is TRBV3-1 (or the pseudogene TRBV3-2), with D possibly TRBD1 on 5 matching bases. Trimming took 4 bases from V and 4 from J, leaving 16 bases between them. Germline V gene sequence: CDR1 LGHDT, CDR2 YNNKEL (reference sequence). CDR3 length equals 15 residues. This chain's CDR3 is CASSPSGRTLYGYTF. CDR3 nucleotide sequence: TGTGCCAGCAGCCCTTCAGGGAGGACACTCTATGGCTACACCTTC.

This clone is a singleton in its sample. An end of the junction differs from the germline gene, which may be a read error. The CDR3 is CASSAGTSGTQGTQYF. CDR3 DNA: TGTGCCAGTAGCGCCGGGACTAGCGGGACCCAAGGGACCCAGTACTTC. This chain uses TRBV19 with TRBJ2-5, with 13 bases lining up with TRBD2. Germline assignment: CDR1 LNHDA and CDR2 SQIVND (reference sequence). The CDR3 sequence is 16 residues long.

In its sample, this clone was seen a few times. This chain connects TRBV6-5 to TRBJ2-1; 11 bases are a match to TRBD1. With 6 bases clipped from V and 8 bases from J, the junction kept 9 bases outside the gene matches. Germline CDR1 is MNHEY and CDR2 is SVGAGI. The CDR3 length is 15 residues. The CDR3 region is CASRGWTGGRDEQFF. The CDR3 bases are TGTGCCAGCAGGGGCTGGACAGGGGGCCGGGATGAGCAGTTCTTC.

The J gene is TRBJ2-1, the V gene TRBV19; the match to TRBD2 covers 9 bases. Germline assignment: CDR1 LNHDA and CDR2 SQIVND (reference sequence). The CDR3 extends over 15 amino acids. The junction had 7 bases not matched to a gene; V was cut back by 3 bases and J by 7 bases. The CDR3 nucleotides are TGTGCCAGTAGTATGGGGCTAGCGGGAAGAAATGAGCAGTTCTTC. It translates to CASSMGLAGRNEQFF.

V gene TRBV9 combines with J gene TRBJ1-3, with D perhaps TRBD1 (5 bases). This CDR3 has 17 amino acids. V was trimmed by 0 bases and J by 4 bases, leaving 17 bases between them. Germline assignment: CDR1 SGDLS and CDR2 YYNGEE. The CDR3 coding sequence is TGTGCCAGCAGCGTAGCCCCACAGGCTAATACAGGAAACACCATATATTTT. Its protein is CASSVAPQANTGNTIYF.

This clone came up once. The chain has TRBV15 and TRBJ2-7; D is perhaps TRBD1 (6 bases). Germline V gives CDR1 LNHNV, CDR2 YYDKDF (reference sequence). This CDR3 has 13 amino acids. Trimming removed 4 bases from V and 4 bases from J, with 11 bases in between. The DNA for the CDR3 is TGTGCCACCAGCACGAAACAGGGTTACGAGCAGTACTTC. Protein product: CATSTKQGYEQYF.

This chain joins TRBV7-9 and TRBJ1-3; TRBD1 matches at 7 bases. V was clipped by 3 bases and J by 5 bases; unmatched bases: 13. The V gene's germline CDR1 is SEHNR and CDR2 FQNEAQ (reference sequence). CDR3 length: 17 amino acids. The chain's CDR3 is CASSLDLDRDSRNTIYF. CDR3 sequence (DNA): TGTGCCAGCAGCTTGGACTTAGACAGGGATTCTAGAAACACCATATATTTT.